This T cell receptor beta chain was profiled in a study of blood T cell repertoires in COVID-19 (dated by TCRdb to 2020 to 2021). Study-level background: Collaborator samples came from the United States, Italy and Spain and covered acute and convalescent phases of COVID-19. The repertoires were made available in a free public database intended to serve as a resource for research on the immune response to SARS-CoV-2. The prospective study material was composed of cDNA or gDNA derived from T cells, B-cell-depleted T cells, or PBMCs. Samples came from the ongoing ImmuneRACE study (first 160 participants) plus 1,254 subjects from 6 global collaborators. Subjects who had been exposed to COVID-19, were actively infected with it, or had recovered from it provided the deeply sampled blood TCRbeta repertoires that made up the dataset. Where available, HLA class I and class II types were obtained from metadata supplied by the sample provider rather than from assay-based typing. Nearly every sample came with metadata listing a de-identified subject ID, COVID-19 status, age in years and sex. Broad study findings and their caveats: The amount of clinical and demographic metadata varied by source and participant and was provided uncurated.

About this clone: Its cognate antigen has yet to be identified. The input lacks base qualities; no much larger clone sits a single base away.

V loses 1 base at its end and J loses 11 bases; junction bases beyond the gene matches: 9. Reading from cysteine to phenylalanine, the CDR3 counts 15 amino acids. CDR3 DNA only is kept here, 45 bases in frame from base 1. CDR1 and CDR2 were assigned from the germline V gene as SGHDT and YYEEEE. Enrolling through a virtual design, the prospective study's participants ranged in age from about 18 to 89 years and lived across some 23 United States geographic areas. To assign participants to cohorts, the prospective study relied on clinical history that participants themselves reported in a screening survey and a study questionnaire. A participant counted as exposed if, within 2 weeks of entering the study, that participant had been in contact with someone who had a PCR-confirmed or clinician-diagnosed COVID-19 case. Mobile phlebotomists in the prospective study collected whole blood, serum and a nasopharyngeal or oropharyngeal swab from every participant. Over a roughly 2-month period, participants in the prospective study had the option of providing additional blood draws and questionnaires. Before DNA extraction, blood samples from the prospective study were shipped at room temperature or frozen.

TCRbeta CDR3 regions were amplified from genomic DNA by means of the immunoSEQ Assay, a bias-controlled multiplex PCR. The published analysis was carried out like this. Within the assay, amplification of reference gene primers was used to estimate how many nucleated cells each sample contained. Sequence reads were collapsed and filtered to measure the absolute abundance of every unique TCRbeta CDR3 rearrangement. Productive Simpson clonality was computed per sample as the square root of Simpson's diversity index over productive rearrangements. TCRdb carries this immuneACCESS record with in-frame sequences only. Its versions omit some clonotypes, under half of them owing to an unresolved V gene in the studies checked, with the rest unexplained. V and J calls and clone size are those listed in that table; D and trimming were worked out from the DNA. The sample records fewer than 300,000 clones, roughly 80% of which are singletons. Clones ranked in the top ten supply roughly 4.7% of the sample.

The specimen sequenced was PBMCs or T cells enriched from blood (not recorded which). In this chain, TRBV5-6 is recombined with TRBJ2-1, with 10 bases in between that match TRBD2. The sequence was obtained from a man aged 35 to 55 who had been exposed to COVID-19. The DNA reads TGTGCCAGCAGCTTGCAAGCGGGAGGGGTGGGGAAGCAGTTCTTC. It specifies CASSLQAGGVGKQFF.